These 23 T cell receptor beta chains share one sample of origin, sequenced in a study of esophageal squamous cell carcinoma tumors. PCR used a TCR alpha or TCR beta constant-region primer with a P20EA primer, then nested PCR with CA2 or CB2. Reverse transcription used a polyT18-containing BSL-18E primer, and TCR genes were amplified by unbiased adaptor ligation RT-PCR. TCRdb re-called the 5' RACE reads with MiXCR, one entry per CDR3 protein. The data show around 5,000 distinct CDR3 sequences, about 20% seen once. Material: tumor tissue. These TCRs come from a man between 45 and 80 years old with esophageal squamous cell carcinoma.

This clonotype was found a few times. The chain employs TRBV20-1 and TRBJ2-5; D not certain. Germline assignment: CDR1 DFQATT and CDR2 SNEGSKA (reference sequence). This CDR3 has 13 residues. Trimming stripped 2 bases from V and 5 bases from J, with 12 bases between. CDR3 DNA: TGCAGTGCTAGAAAACCCCCCGGGGAGACCCAGTACTTC. Translating it yields CSARKPPGETQYF.

This clonotype was observed a few times. V usage is TRBV28 and J usage is TRBJ2-1; D gene ambiguous. The CDR3 covers 15 residues. Germline CDR1 is MDHEN and CDR2 is SYDVKM. The ends were cut back, 6 bases at V and 8 bases at J, with 20 bases in the middle. CDR3 DNA sequence: TGTGCCAGCAGGCGAGACACCCCTGCCAGTCATGAGCAGTTCTTC. It encodes CASRRDTPASHEQFF.

The genes are TRBV28 and TRBJ2-6; perhaps TRBD2 as D (6 bases). This CDR3 is 21 amino acids long. Deletions cut 5 bases from V and 0 bases from J, with 26 bases between. Germline-derived CDR1 and CDR2 are MDHEN and SYDVKM. In nucleotides, the CDR3 is TGTGCCAGCAGTCCCCCCTCCGGGGGAGACAGAGACACCTCTGGGGCCAACGTCCTGACTTTC. Its protein is CASSPPSGGDRDTSGANVLTF. The full variable domain, rest sourced from reference TRBV28 and TRBJ2-6, is DVKVTQSSRYLVKRTGEKVFLECVQDMDHENMFWYRQDPGLGLRLIYFSYDVKMKEKGDIPEGYSVSREKKERFSLILESASTNQTSMYLCASSPPSGGDRDTSGANVLTFGAGSRLTVL.

This chain links TRBV15 with TRBJ1-4; unclear D gene. The CDR3 length is 15 residues. The V gene's germline CDR1 is LNHNV and CDR2 YYDKDF (reference sequence). Between the trimmed V and J ends, which lost 0 bases and 0 bases, there was a span of 5 bases. This chain's CDR3 is CATSRDFSTNEKLFF. CDR3 in DNA: TGTGCCACCAGCAGAGATTTCTCAACTAATGAAAAACTGTTTTTT. Using reference TRBV15 and TRBJ1-4 for the parts outside the CDR3, the full variable domain is DAMVIQNPRYQVTQFGKPVTLSCSQTLNHNVMYWYQQKSSQAPKLLFHYYDKDFNNEADTPDNFQSRRPNTSFCFLDIRSPGLGDTAMYLCATSRDFSTNEKLFFGSGTQLSVL.

The chain links TRBV4-1 to TRBJ1-5; D not resolved. Germline V gives CDR1 MGHRA, CDR2 YSYEKL. Trimming pared 2 bases from V and 6 bases from J, leaving 11 bases between. This CDR3 is built from 14 residues. The CDR3 protein is CASSQIRGSQPQHF. The DNA for the CDR3 is TGCGCCAGCAGCCAAATAAGAGGGTCTCAGCCCCAGCATTTT.

This sequence joins TRBV19 and TRBJ1-5; 12 nucleotides align to TRBD1. The CDR3 extends over 19 amino acids. Germline CDR1 and CDR2: LNHDA and SQIVND (reference sequence). V was pared by 4 bases and J by 5 bases, with 15 bases of the junction left unmatched. The CDR3 reads CASSSPSGTGGFGYQPQHF. The CDR3 DNA follows: TGTGCCAGTAGTAGCCCATCCGGGACAGGGGGCTTTGGGTATCAGCCCCAGCATTTT.

V and J are TRBV27 and TRBJ2-3, with D perhaps TRBD1 (6 bases). V lost 5 bases to trimming and J lost 2 bases, with 17 bases between them. Per germline, CDR1 MNHEY and CDR2 SMNVEV (reference sequence). This CDR3 spans 16 amino acids. The CDR3 DNA reads as TGTGCCAGCAGTCTCACAGGGATCCCGTACACAGATACGCAGTATTTT. It is translated as CASSLTGIPYTDTQYF.

This clonotype is medium-sized in the sample. V is TRBV28 and J is TRBJ2-2, with D possibly being TRBD1 (6 bases). Germline CDR1 is MDHEN and CDR2 is SYDVKM. This CDR3 spans 13 amino acids. Trimming removed 5 bases from V and 6 bases from J, with 10 bases in between. CDR3 residues: CASSGRQAGELFF. The CDR3 coding sequence is TGTGCCAGCAGTGGACGACAGGCCGGGGAGCTGTTTTTT.

This clonotype rates as medium-sized (0.01 to 0.1%). The chain recombines TRBV28 with TRBJ1-1, with 12 nucleotides matching TRBD1. The V gene's germline CDR1 is MDHEN and CDR2 SYDVKM. With 4 bases clipped from V and 5 bases from J, the junction kept 5 bases outside the gene matches. The CDR3 runs to 15 residues. For the CDR3, the DNA is TGTGCCAGCAGTTCGGGACAGGGGGCGCGGACTGAAGCTTTCTTT. Protein: CASSSGQGARTEAFF.

This clonotype is deemed medium-sized. The rearrangement uses TRBV9 and TRBJ2-7; unclear D gene. The germline V and J ends were trimmed by 0 bases and 7 bases, with 20 bases remaining between them. Germline V CDR1 and CDR2: SGDLS, YYNGEE. The CDR3 is 16 amino acids. The CDR3 is CASSVGADARLGEQYF. DNA of the CDR3: TGTGCCAGCAGCGTAGGGGCAGACGCTCGCCTGGGGGAGCAGTACTTC.

The table lists this clonotype with a few counts. The chain uses TRBV19 and TRBJ1-6; D is ambiguous. Germline-derived CDR1 and CDR2 are LNHDA and SQIVND (reference sequence). V gave up 7 bases and J gave up 0 bases, with 7 bases separating them. The CDR3 sequence is 14 residues long. In DNA form, the CDR3 reads TGTGCCAGTACCCAGAGCTCCTATAATTCACCCCTCCACTTT. This translates into CASTQSSYNSPLHF.

The V call is TRBV18, the J call TRBJ1-4; D is unresolved. Deletions cut 3 bases from V and 2 bases from J, with 7 bases between. The CDR3 consists of 14 residues. Germline assignment: CDR1 KGHSH and CDR2 LQKENI. The CDR3: CASSPVGTNEKLFF. In DNA, the CDR3 is TGTGCCAGCTCACCGGTGGGGACTAATGAAAAACTGTTTTTT.

In the case of this clonotype: A much bigger clone sits one base away, suggesting this may be a read error. The V and J genes are TRBV29-1 and TRBJ2-3, with D hard to call. The CDR3 totals 13 residues. V shed 7 bases and J shed 1 base, with 12 bases lying between them. Per germline, CDR1 SQVTM and CDR2 ANQGSEA. CDR3 residues: CSASMDGTDTQYF. The DNA for the CDR3 is TGCAGCGCGTCCATGGATGGCACAGATACGCAGTATTTT.

This chain links TRBV12-5 with TRBJ2-7; unclear D gene. V was shortened by 6 bases and J by 4 bases, with 19 bases between the two germline ends. Germline CDR1 and CDR2: LGHNT and FRNRAP. This CDR3 region has 15 residues. CDR3 nucleotide sequence: TGTGCTAGTGGCCTCACTTTGGCGACCGGGTACGAGCAGTACTTC. Protein: CASGLTLATGYEQYF.

Within the sample, this clonotype is medium-sized. The chain links TRBV6-6 to TRBJ2-7, with 7 bases fitting TRBD1. The V and J ends lost 9 bases and 2 bases, in that order; junction bases with no gene match: 7. The CDR3 is made up of 13 amino acids. Germline lookup yields CDR1 MNHNY and CDR2 SVGAGI (reference sequence). DNA for the CDR3: TGTGCCAGTTTGCCAGGACAGGCCTACGAGCAGTACTTC. Protein sequence: CASLPGQAYEQYF.

V usage is TRBV7-3 and J usage is TRBJ2-1, with 10 bases identical to TRBD2. V shed 5 bases, J shed 4 bases, and the junction held 5 bases outside the gene matches. There are 15 residues in the CDR3. The germline CDR1 and CDR2 sequences are SGHTA and FQGTGA. As DNA, the CDR3 is TGTGCCAGCAGCCCCGTGACTAGCGGGTACAATGAGCAGTTCTTC. Its protein product is CASSPVTSGYNEQFF. Full variable domain (rest looked up from reference TRBV7-3 and TRBJ2-1): GAGVSQTPSNKVTEKGKYVELRCDPISGHTALYWYRQSLGQGPEFLIYFQGTGAADDSGLPNDRFFAVRPEGSVSTLKIQRTERGDSAVYLCASSPVTSGYNEQFFGPGTRLTVL.

This clonotype was counted a few times. This chain joins TRBV5-1 and TRBJ2-3; 11 nucleotides align to TRBD2. CDR3 length equals 16 residues. V was pared by 4 bases and J by 2 bases, with 6 bases of the junction left unmatched. Germline CDR1 and CDR2: SGHRS and YFSETQ. The CDR3 DNA reads as TGCGCCAGCAGCCTCCCGGGACTAGCGGACACAGATACGCAGTATTTT. This encodes CASSLPGLADTDTQYF.

This clonotype occurred a few times. V gene TRBV11-2 combines with J gene TRBJ2-7; no clear D. The CDR3 sequence is 16 residues long. Trimming removed 5 bases from V and 2 bases from J, with 19 bases in between. Germline V CDR1 and CDR2: SGHAT, FQNNGV. CDR3 region: CASSITGPSGTYEQYF. CDR3 nucleotide sequence: TGTGCCAGCAGCATAACCGGGCCCTCTGGTACCTACGAGCAGTACTTC.

Relative to its sample, this clonotype is medium-sized. The chain is built from TRBV6-6 and TRBJ2-1; possible D gene TRBD2, 6 bases. Per germline, CDR1 MNHNY and CDR2 SVGAGI (reference sequence). The CDR3 is 15 residues long. The ends were cut back, 0 bases at V and 5 bases at J, with 11 bases in the middle. The CDR3 here is CASSYSSGLNNEQFF. CDR3 bases: TGTGCCAGCAGTTACTCAAGCGGGCTCAACAATGAGCAGTTCTTC.

In its sample, this clonotype is medium-sized (0.01 to 0.1%). The chain couples TRBV20-1 to TRBJ2-7; 7 bases agree with TRBD2. V dropped 4 bases and J dropped 2; count of bases not matched to a gene: 8. This CDR3 comprises 14 residues. From germline, CDR1 is DFQATT and CDR2 SNEGSKA (reference sequence). In DNA form, the CDR3 reads TGCAGTGCTAAACTCTGGGAGGGGACCTACGAGCAGTACTTC. Translating gives CSAKLWEGTYEQYF.

V and J are TRBV20-1 and TRBJ2-3, with a tentative D call TRBD1 (5 bases). Trimming pared 6 bases from V and 6 bases from J, leaving 22 bases between. Germline values: CDR1 DFQATT, CDR2 SNEGSKA (reference sequence). This CDR3 comprises 15 residues. The CDR3 region is CSAATRQTGQDTQYF. For the CDR3, the DNA is TGCAGTGCCGCAACTCGACAGACCGGGCAGGATACGCAGTATTTT.

By frequency in the sample, this clonotype is medium-sized. This chain uses TRBV2 with TRBJ1-3; D uncertain. V gave up 7 bases and J gave up 0 bases, with 10 bases separating them. Germline values: CDR1 SNHLY, CDR2 FYNNEI. The CDR3 has 14 amino acids. The CDR3 DNA reads as TGTGCCAGCATGCCTCGGGTCTCTGGAAACACCATATATTTT. Its translation: CASMPRVSGNTIYF.

The V call is TRBV19, the J call TRBJ2-7, with 11 bases aligning to TRBD1. The V and J ends lost 3 bases and 2 bases, in that order; junction bases with no gene match: 3. The CDR3 runs to 15 residues. Germline V lookup: CDR1 LNHDA, CDR2 SQIVND (reference sequence). CDR3 region: CASSIMGQGAYEQYF. CDR3 DNA sequence: TGTGCCAGTAGTATCATGGGACAGGGGGCCTACGAGCAGTACTTC.